This TCR beta chain was obtained from a study of blood T cell repertoires in COVID-19. About the research overall: Acute and convalescent COVID-19 specimens originated in the United States, Italy and Spain.

Method: immunoSEQ multiplex PCR; TCRdb's copy keeps in-frame clones and lacks some. The table has 150,000 to 250,000 clones, around 87% seen once. Material for sequencing was PBMCs or T cells enriched from blood (not recorded which). This clonotype was sampled from a woman aged 25 to 39 who had recovered from COVID-19.

CDR3 bases: TGTGCCAGCAGACAACGGGACAGCCCCAATCAGCCCCAGCATTTT. This encodes CASRQRDSPNQPQHF. This chain joins TRBV7-2 and TRBJ1-5; 7 positions agree with TRBD1. Germline assignment: CDR1 SGHTA and CDR2 FQGNSA. Unmatched junction bases numbered 8, after V lost 6 bases and J lost 3 bases. The CDR3 length is 15 residues.